The 8 T cell receptor beta chains given below trace back to one sample, sequenced in a study of blood T cell repertoires in COVID-19. Repertoires were generated with immunoSEQ multiplex PCR, while TCRdb's copy carries only in-frame clones and drops some. Of 56,000 or so clones in the sample, 91% were seen once. Sequenced material: peripheral blood. Receptors were obtained from a man aged 45-65 years with active COVID-19.

The J gene is TRBJ1-5, the V gene TRBV28; TRBD1 matches at 7 bases. Germline V gene sequence: CDR1 MDHEN, CDR2 SYDVKM. There are 16 residues in the CDR3. The V and J ends lost 5 bases and 1 base, in that order; junction bases with no gene match: 8. This chain's CDR3 is CASSDYRDSSNQPQHF. For the CDR3, the DNA is TGTGCCAGCAGTGATTACCGGGACAGCAGCAATCAGCCCCAGCATTTT.

The chain employs TRBV6-5 and TRBJ2-5; D gene unclear. The V and J ends lost 5 bases and 5 bases respectively, with 15 bases between them. Per the germline V gene, CDR1 is MNHEY and CDR2 is SVGAGI. The CDR3 consists of 14 residues. The CDR3 region has the DNA TGTGCCAGCAGTCCGGTCCAGACTGGCGAGACCCAGTACTTC. This sequence encodes CASSPVQTGETQYF.

CDR3 nucleotides: TGTGCCAGCTCCCTCCCCGGAAACATTCAGTACTTC. Translating gives CASSLPGNIQYF. The chain combines TRBV18 with TRBJ2-4; D gene uncertain. In germline, CDR1 is KGHSH, CDR2 LQKENI. The V gene lost 6 bases and the J gene lost 6 bases, with 9 bases spanning the gap. The CDR3 spans 12 residues.

The J gene is TRBJ1-1, the V gene TRBV3-1 (or the pseudogene TRBV3-2); TRBD1 agrees at 10 bases. This CDR3 comprises 13 residues. Germline V lookup: CDR1 LGHDT, CDR2 YNNKEL (reference sequence). Trimming at V came to 4 bases and at J to 6 bases, leaving 2 bases not matched to a gene. Here the CDR3 DNA reads TGTGCCAGCAGCCTCGGACAGGGGGCTGAAGCTTTCTTT. Its protein product is CASSLGQGAEAFF.

CDR3: CAISGIRATDTGELFF. The DNA for the CDR3 is TGTGCCATTTCAGGGATTAGAGCTACGGACACCGGGGAGCTGTTTTTT. The gene calls are TRBV10-3 and TRBJ2-2, with TRBD1 as a possible D gene (5 bases). CDR3 size: 16 residues. V was trimmed by 9 bases and J by 3 bases, leaving 20 bases between them. Germline loops: CDR1 ENHRY, CDR2 SYGVKD.

The chain recombines TRBV5-1 with TRBJ2-2; tentatively, D is TRBD2 (5 bases). The CDR3 loop spans 16 amino acids. Trimming left V 4 bases short and J 1 base short, with 14 bases between. Per germline, CDR1 SGHRS and CDR2 YFSETQ. CDR3 in amino acids: CASSPNLAMNTGELFF. CDR3 nucleotides: TGCGCCAGCAGCCCTAACTTAGCGATGAACACCGGGGAGCTGTTTTTT.

The rearrangement links TRBV11-3 to TRBJ2-5; the match to TRBD1 covers 9 bases. This CDR3 contains 16 residues. The germline V gene encodes CDR1 SGHNT and CDR2 YENEEA. The ends lost 4 bases at V and 3 bases at J; junction bases unmatched: 9. Here the CDR3 DNA reads TGTGCCAGCAGCTCCCGGTCCCGGGACAGGGAAGAGACCCAGTACTTC. Translation: CASSSRSRDREETQYF.

The genes are TRBV5-4 and TRBJ1-2, with TRBD1 identical over 10 bases. J gave up 5 bases and V 4 bases, and 2 bases lay outside the gene matches. Per germline, CDR1 SGHNT and CDR2 YYREEE (reference sequence). The CDR3 contains 13 residues. CDR3 nucleotides: TGTGCCAGCAGCCCGGACAGGGGGTATGGCTACACCTTC. Its protein product is CASSPDRGYGYTF.